The next 10 T cell receptor beta chains were all read from a single sample in a study of T cells in Graves' hyperthyroidism and ophthalmopathy (dated by TCRdb to about 2019). Library preparation was by multiplex PCR. TCRdb shows the sequencer as Illumina HiSeq 2000. TCR beta CDR3 regions were amplified from RNA transcripts. For the first round of RT-PCR on the TCR CDR3, the HTBI primer set was used together with the Qiagen OneStep RT-PCR kit. The public reads were quality trimmed at Q25 with fastp and then assembled into clones with MiXCR by TCRdb, keeping productive beta chains. Rows merge per CDR3 protein into single entries with the most common DNA and genes. Counted in this sample were around 250,000 distinct CDR3 sequences; about 14% of them appeared once. The top ten clones comprise about 14% of the sample. Sequenced sample: blood. Receptor source: a middle-aged woman with Graves' hyperthyroidism that later progressed to Graves' ophthalmopathy.

At least ten counts were recorded for this clonotype. This chain joins TRBV28 and TRBJ2-6; the D gene is possibly TRBD2 (5 bases). CDR1 MDHEN and CDR2 SYDVKM come from the germline V gene. Trimming stripped 8 bases from V and 4 bases from J, with 15 bases between. This CDR3 is built from 15 residues. In nucleotides, the CDR3 is TGTGCCAGCCGCGGGCTTGGGTCCGGGGCCAACGTCCTGACTTTC. Translated: CASRGLGSGANVLTF.

This clonotype was seen repeatedly, ten times or more. The chain combines TRBV5-1 with TRBJ2-2, with TRBD1 identical over 9 bases. The V gene's germline CDR1 is SGHRS and CDR2 YFSETQ. With 2 bases clipped from V and 6 bases from J, the junction kept 8 bases outside the gene matches. The CDR3 length is 16 residues. CDR3 protein: CASSFSSGQGPGELFF. The CDR3 DNA reads TGCGCCAGCAGCTTCTCATCGGGACAGGGACCCGGGGAGCTGTTTTTT.

In this sample, this clonotype turned up a few times. The junction departs from the called germline gene at one end, perhaps through a read error. In DNA, the CDR3 is TGTGCCAGCAGCCCCGAGGGGCGTCTAGCGGGACTCGGAGAGACCCGGTACTTC. Protein: CASSPEGRLAGLGETRYF. The gene calls are TRBV6-2 or TRBV6-3 and TRBJ2-5, with 9 bases matching TRBD2. Germline-derived CDR1 and CDR2 are MNHEY and SVGEGT. CDR3 length: 18 residues.

This clonotype was recorded at least ten times. The chain carries TRBV20-1 and TRBJ2-2, with D possibly matching TRBD2 (6 bases). This CDR3 is built from 15 residues. V lost 2 bases, J lost 3 bases, and 13 bases lay in between. The germline V gene encodes CDR1 DFQATT and CDR2 SNEGSKA (reference sequence). As DNA, the CDR3 is TGCAGTGCTAGATCCCGCGGGACGGACACCGGGGAGCTGTTTTTT. Translated, it gives CSARSRGTDTGELFF.

This clonotype was counted many times. The genes are TRBV5-6 and TRBJ2-6, with D possibly being TRBD2 (6 bases). The CDR3 spans 15 residues. In germline, CDR1 is SGHDT, CDR2 YYEEEE. The V gene lost 2 bases and the J gene lost 5 bases, with 11 bases spanning the gap. The chain's CDR3 is CASSLYSGWANVLTF. Written as DNA, the CDR3 is TGTGCCAGCAGCTTATACAGCGGGTGGGCCAACGTCCTGACTTTC. The full variable domain, its missing parts supplied by reference TRBV5-6 and TRBJ2-6, is DAGVTQSPTHLIKTRGQQVTLRCSPKSGHDTVSWYQQALGQGPQFIFQYYEEEERQRGNFPDRFSGHQFPNYSSELNVNALLLGDSALYLCASSLYSGWANVLTFGAGSRLTVL.

This clonotype has only a few counts. J is TRBJ1-5 and V is TRBV6-4; D gene ambiguous. Trimming took 3 bases from V and 6 from J, leaving 12 bases between them. Germline-derived CDR1 and CDR2 are MRHNA and SNTAGT. This CDR3 contains 14 residues. CDR3 sequence (DNA): TGTGCCAGCAGTGAAACGTGGATGACTCAGCCCCAGCATTTT. It encodes CASSETWMTQPQHF.

This clonotype was counted once. Just one base apart from a much larger clone, this may be a read error. The chain has TRBV28 and TRBJ2-2; a weak D match, TRBD1 (6 bases). CDR1 MDHEN and CDR2 SYDVKM come from the germline V gene. Trimming left V 5 bases short and J 7 bases short, with 14 bases between. The CDR3 is made up of 14 amino acids. CDR3 DNA: TGTGCCAGCAGTCCTCAGGGGTTGGTCGGGGAGCTGTTTTTT. Amino acid sequence: CASSPQGLVGELFF.

At least ten counts were recorded for this clonotype. The chain carries TRBV24-1 and TRBJ2-1, with TRBD2 matching 13 bases. The CDR3 has 18 amino acids. J gave up 7 bases and V 2 bases, and 10 bases lay outside the gene matches. The germline V gene encodes CDR1 KGHDR and CDR2 SFDVKD. In nucleotides, the CDR3 is TGTGCCACCAGTGATTCCGGGACTAGCGGGAAGTTCGTGAATGAGCAGTTCTTC. Translation: CATSDSGTSGKFVNEQFF.

There are many counts of this clonotype. The CDR3 DNA reads as TGCAGGGTTCGGACTCTTAGAGGTACGAATGAGCAGTTCTTC. It yields the protein CRVRTLRGTNEQFF. This sequence joins TRBV20-1 and TRBJ2-1, with a weak D call TRBD2 (5 bases). This CDR3 comprises 14 residues. CDR1 and CDR2 (germline): DFQATT, SNEGSKA (reference sequence).

There are many counts of this clonotype. This rearrangement joins TRBV19 to TRBJ2-7; TRBD1 is a possible D gene (5 bases). V lost 3 bases and J lost 0, with 15 bases in between. The germline gives CDR1 LNHDA, CDR2 SQIVND (reference sequence). The CDR3 runs 16 residues. In DNA, the CDR3 is TGTGCCAGTAGTATTACGGCAGGGTCGAGCTCCTACGAGCAGTACTTC. Protein sequence: CASSITAGSSSYEQYF.